The 20 T cell receptor beta chains below were found in one sample sequenced in a study of identifying expanded T cells in peripheral blood (dated by TCRdb to about 2019). The library was made by the immunoSEQ multiplex PCR assay. In TCRdb, the immuneACCESS table is reduced to in-frame sequences with V and J assigned. These tables do not hold every clone; where another copy was compared, an unresolved V gene accounts for under half, and the others remain unexplained. Counted in this sample were 70,000 to 95,000 clones; 88% of them appeared once. About 3.9% of the sample rests with the top ten. The sequenced material came from blood. The receptors here all came from a person aged 18 to 75 in good health.

V gene TRBV7-9 combines with J gene TRBJ2-5; D remains ambiguous. This CDR3 is 12 amino acids long. CDR1 and CDR2 from the germline V gene are SEHNR and FQNEAQ (reference sequence). V shed 2 bases and J shed 5 bases, with 6 bases lying between them. The CDR3 spells CASSLRLETQYF. The CDR3 DNA is TGTGCCAGCAGCTTACGCTTGGAGACCCAGTACTTC. Supplemented by reference TRBV7-9 and TRBJ2-5, the full variable domain reads DTGVSQNPRHKITKRGQNVTFRCDPISEHNRLYWYRQTLGQGPEFLTYFQNEAQLEKSRLLSDRFSAERPKGSFSTLEIQRTEQGDSAMYLCASSLRLETQYFGPGTRLLVL.

The CDR3 DNA follows: TGTGCCAGCAGCTTGGCAGGGACAGGGTCCTACGAGCAGTACTTC. This translates into CASSLAGTGSYEQYF. The chain couples TRBV5-6 to TRBJ2-7; 9 bases match TRBD1. CDR3 length: 15 residues. V shed 0 bases, J shed 1 base, and the junction held 2 bases outside the gene matches. CDR1 is SGHDT and CDR2 is YYEEEE in the germline V gene.

V gene TRBV29-1 combines with J gene TRBJ2-1, with a tentative D call TRBD1 (5 bases). The V end lost 0 bases, the J end lost 7 bases, and 10 bases lay between the germline ends. Germline assignment: CDR1 SQVTM and CDR2 ANQGSEA. The CDR3 length is 13 residues. The CDR3 coding sequence is TGCAGCGTTGAAGACTGGGGCTTGAATGAGCAGTTCTTC. Translation gives CSVEDWGLNEQFF.

The chain is built from TRBV19 and TRBJ1-6; 8 bases agree with TRBD1. V lost 3 bases to trimming and J lost 7 bases; unmatched junction nucleotides: 2. CDR1 is LNHDA, CDR2 SQIVND, per germline (reference sequence). The CDR3 is 14 residues long. The CDR3 DNA is TGTGCCAGTAGTATGACAGGGGTGAATTCACCCCTCCACTTT. It specifies CASSMTGVNSPLHF.

The chain couples TRBV7-9 to TRBJ2-1; 8 bases line up with TRBD2. The CDR3 length is 18 residues. CDR1 and CDR2 from the germline V gene are SEHNR and FQNEAQ (reference sequence). Trimming removed 5 bases from V and 3 bases from J; junction bases left unmatched: 15. The CDR3: CASSPATSAIQNYNEQFF. CDR3 nucleotide sequence: TGTGCCAGCAGCCCAGCGACTAGCGCGATCCAAAACTACAATGAGCAGTTCTTC.

This chain joins TRBV7-9 and TRBJ1-2, with D hard to call. Trimming cost V 1 base and J 1 base, with 13 bases left between them. The length of the CDR3 is 16 residues. The germline gives CDR1 SEHNR, CDR2 FQNEAQ (reference sequence). CDR3 protein: CASSLDRSFGNYGYTF. The CDR3 coding sequence is TGTGCCAGCAGCTTAGACAGATCATTCGGTAACTATGGCTACACCTTC.

The genes are TRBV5-8 and TRBJ2-3; weak D call: TRBD2 (7 bases). The CDR3 runs 17 residues. Trimming took off 4 bases at V and 2 bases at J, with 20 bases between the two ends. Germline loops: CDR1 SGHTS, CDR2 YDEGEE. The CDR3 DNA sequence: TGTGCCAGCAGCCCCCTTGGGGGCGGGGGCTTCACAGATACGCAGTATTTT. As protein: CASSPLGGGGFTDTQYF.

CDR3 residues: CASSLGPFSYEQYF. As DNA, the CDR3 is TGTGCCAGCAGCTTGGGACCCTTCTCCTACGAGCAGTACTTC. This chain links TRBV9 with TRBJ2-7; D may be TRBD1 or TRBD2 (5 bases each). V was cut by 4 bases and J by 0 bases, with 11 bases left in between. CDR1 SGDLS and CDR2 YYNGEE come from the germline V gene. CDR3 length: 14 residues.

The chain is built from TRBV2 and TRBJ2-7; weak D call: TRBD1 (5 bases). V lost 8 bases, J lost 7 bases, and 9 bases lay in between. The germline V gene encodes CDR1 SNHLY and CDR2 FYNNEI. The CDR3 consists of 10 residues. The CDR3 bases are TGTGCCAGCGGTTCAGGGGAGCAGTACTTC. The encoded protein is CASGSGEQYF.

The CDR3 sequence: CASGQAGGSYEQYF. The CDR3 nucleotides are TGCGCCAGCGGTCAGGCGGGGGGCTCCTACGAGCAGTACTTC. The V call is TRBV5-1, the J call TRBJ2-7, with 8 bases aligning to TRBD2. Germline CDR1 SGHRS, CDR2 YFSETQ. The CDR3 runs 14 residues. Germline trimming cut 7 bases from V and 0 bases from J; bases unmatched to any gene: 6.

The CDR3 DNA follows: TGTGCCTGGAGTGGGCAGGGAAAAGAGACCCAGTACTTC. Its translation is CAWSGQGKETQYF. The V call is TRBV30, the J call TRBJ2-5; D is possibly TRBD1 (5 bases). The CDR3 extends over 13 amino acids. Between the trimmed V and J ends, which lost 1 base and 3 bases, there was a span of 9 bases. CDR1 GTSNPN and CDR2 SVGIG come from the germline V gene (reference sequence).

V gene TRBV2 combines with J gene TRBJ1-2; 7 bases are shared with TRBD1. The CDR3 consists of 14 residues. Per germline, CDR1 SNHLY and CDR2 FYNNEI. Trimming at V came to 7 bases and at J to 5 bases, leaving 10 bases not matched to a gene. The CDR3, as DNA: TGTGCCAGCACCCGGGGACAGACGGATTATGGCTACACCTTC. This sequence encodes CASTRGQTDYGYTF.

This chain connects TRBV30 to TRBJ1-2; possibly TRBD1 for D (5 bases). CDR3 length: 13 amino acids. Looked up from germline, CDR1 is GTSNPN and CDR2 is SVGIG (reference sequence). Trimming left V 4 bases short and J 2 bases short, with 11 bases between. CDR3 in amino acids: CAWTRAANYGYTF. DNA of the CDR3: TGTGCCTGGACCAGGGCGGCCAACTATGGCTACACCTTC.

This clone turned up a few times. This CDR3 reads CASYWGGIGNTIYF. For the CDR3, the DNA is TGTGCCAGCTACTGGGGGGGAATCGGAAACACCATATATTTT. V and J are TRBV7-3 and TRBJ1-3; tentatively, D is TRBD1 (5 bases). V lost 8 bases, J lost 4 bases, and 15 bases lay in between. Germline V lookup: CDR1 SGHTA, CDR2 FQGTGA. The CDR3 runs to 14 residues.

Comments on this clone: At one end, the junction sequence differs from germline, possibly due to a read error. The chain has TRBV5-5 and TRBJ2-5; the D gene is possibly TRBD2 (5 bases). CDR1 and CDR2 from the germline V gene are SGHKS and YYEKEE (reference sequence). CDR3 length: 14 residues. CDR3 in amino acids: CASSLDGGQETQYF. The DNA of the CDR3 is TGTGCCAGCAGTTTGGACGGAGGTCAAGAGACCCAGTACTTC.

V gene TRBV27 combines with J gene TRBJ2-7, with D possibly matching TRBD2 (5 bases). The V end lost 6 bases, the J end lost 2 bases, and 14 bases lay between the germline ends. Per germline, CDR1 MNHEY and CDR2 SMNVEV (reference sequence). The CDR3 runs to 14 residues. CDR3 sequence reads: CASRPTGKAYEQYF. The CDR3 DNA reads TGTGCCAGCAGGCCGACCGGGAAAGCCTACGAGCAGTACTTC.

This sequence joins TRBV9 and TRBJ1-1; 7 nucleotides line up with TRBD1. J gave up 10 bases and V 2 bases, and 8 bases lay outside the gene matches. The V gene's germline CDR1 is SGDLS and CDR2 YYNGEE. The CDR3 extends over 13 amino acids. The CDR3 sequence is CASSVGGTERAFF. The CDR3 region has the DNA TGTGCCAGCAGCGTTGGAGGGACAGAACGAGCTTTCTTT.

The chain couples TRBV7-9 to TRBJ2-7; D perhaps matches TRBD2 (7 bases). The CDR3 has 16 residues. CDR1 SEHNR and CDR2 FQNEAQ come from the germline V gene (reference sequence). V was cut by 3 bases and J by 2 bases, with 17 bases left in between. CDR3 in amino acids: CASSFQGGEIPYEQYF. The DNA for the CDR3 is TGTGCCAGCAGCTTCCAAGGGGGGGAAATTCCCTACGAGCAGTACTTC.

The V call is TRBV27, the J call TRBJ1-2; D possibly corresponds to TRBD1 (6 bases). The germline gives CDR1 MNHEY, CDR2 SMNVEV (reference sequence). The V end lost 6 bases, the J end lost 6 bases, and 17 bases lay between the germline ends. The length of the CDR3 is 14 residues. The CDR3 nucleotides are TGTGCCAGCAGCTCACAGGGCTGGATCCATGGCTACACCTTC. Its protein product is CASSSQGWIHGYTF.

The rearrangement uses TRBV2 and TRBJ2-1; D is unresolved. This CDR3 is 12 amino acids long. The germline gives CDR1 SNHLY, CDR2 FYNNEI. The V gene lost 8 bases and the J gene lost 8 bases, with 13 bases spanning the gap. The CDR3: CASRWSADEQFF. CDR3 DNA sequence: TGTGCCAGCCGTTGGTCCGCGGATGAGCAGTTCTTC.